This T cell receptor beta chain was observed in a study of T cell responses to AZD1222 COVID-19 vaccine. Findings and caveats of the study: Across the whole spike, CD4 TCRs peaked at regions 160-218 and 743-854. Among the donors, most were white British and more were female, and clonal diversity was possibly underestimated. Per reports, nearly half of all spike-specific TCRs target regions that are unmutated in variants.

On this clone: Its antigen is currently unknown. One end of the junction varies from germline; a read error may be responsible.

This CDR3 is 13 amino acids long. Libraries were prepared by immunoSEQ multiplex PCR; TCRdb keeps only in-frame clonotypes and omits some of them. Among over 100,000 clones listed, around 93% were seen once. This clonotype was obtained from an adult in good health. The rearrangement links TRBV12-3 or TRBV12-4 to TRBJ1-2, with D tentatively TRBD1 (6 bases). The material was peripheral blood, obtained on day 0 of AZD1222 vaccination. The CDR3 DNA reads TGTGCCAGCCGCCAACAGGGTACTTATGCCTACACCTTC. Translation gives CASRQQGTYAYTF.